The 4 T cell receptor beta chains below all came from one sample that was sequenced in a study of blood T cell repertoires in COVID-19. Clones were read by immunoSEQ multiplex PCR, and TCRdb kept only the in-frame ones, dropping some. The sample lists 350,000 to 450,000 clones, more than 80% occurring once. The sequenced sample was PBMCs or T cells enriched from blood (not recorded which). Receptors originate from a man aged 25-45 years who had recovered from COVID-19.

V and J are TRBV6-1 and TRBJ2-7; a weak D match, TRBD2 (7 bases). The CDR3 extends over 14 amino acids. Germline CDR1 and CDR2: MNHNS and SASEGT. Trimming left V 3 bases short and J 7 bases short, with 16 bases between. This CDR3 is CASSEPGQAGEQYF. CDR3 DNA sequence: TGTGCCAGCAGTGAGCCGGGACAAGCGGGGGAGCAGTACTTC.

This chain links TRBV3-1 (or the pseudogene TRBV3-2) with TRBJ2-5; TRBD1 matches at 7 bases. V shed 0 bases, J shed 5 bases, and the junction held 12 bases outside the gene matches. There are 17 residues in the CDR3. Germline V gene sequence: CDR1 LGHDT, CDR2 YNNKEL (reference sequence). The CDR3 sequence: CASSQELKRGPGETQYF. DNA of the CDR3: TGTGCCAGCAGCCAAGAATTAAAGAGGGGGCCGGGTGAGACCCAGTACTTC.

CDR3 sequence (DNA): TGCGCCAGCAGCTTGGATCAGTTAAACTCCTACAATGAGCAGTTCTTC. Its protein is CASSLDQLNSYNEQFF. The chain couples TRBV5-1 to TRBJ2-1, with D unresolved. This CDR3 is 16 amino acids long. CDR1 and CDR2 from the germline V gene are SGHRS and YFSETQ. Trimming removed 0 bases at V and 0 bases at J, with 10 bases between. The full variable domain, with the rest looked up from reference TRBV5-1 and TRBJ2-1, is KAGVTQTPRYLIKTRGQQVTLSCSPISGHRSVSWYQQTPGQGLQFLFEYFSETQRNKGNFPGRFSGRQFSNSRSEMNVSTLELGDSALYLCASSLDQLNSYNEQFFGPGTRLTVL.

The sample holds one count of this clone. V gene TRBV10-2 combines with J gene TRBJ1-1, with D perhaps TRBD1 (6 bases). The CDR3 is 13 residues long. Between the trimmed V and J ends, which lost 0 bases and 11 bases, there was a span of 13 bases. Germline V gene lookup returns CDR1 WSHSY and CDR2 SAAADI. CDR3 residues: CASSESPAGVAFF. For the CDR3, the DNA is TGCGCCAGCAGTGAGTCTCCCGCAGGGGTTGCTTTCTTT.